Reported below is one T cell receptor (beta chain). The antigen is not known. The data were taken from a study of lymphopenia after photon versus proton radiotherapy. The study, taken as a whole, reports: After lymphocyte nadir, photon-treated repertoires showed oligoclonal expansion, especially CD8+ Temra. Proton therapy kept repertoires fairly stable, unlike photons, which gained effector/memory cells.

The length of the CDR3 is 16 residues. Germline V lookup: CDR1 ENHRY, CDR2 SYGVKD. V lost 4 bases and J lost 7; bases outside the gene matches: 10. Some clones are missing from TCRdb's copy, which holds only in-frame ones; the method was immunoSEQ multiplex PCR. The sample carries 60,000 or so clones, 87% recorded once. The V gene is TRBV10-3, the J gene TRBJ2-7; 13 bases are shared with TRBD2. The TCR was taken from a man aged 80 or over with esophageal cancer. The sample in question was peripheral blood, obtained from a patient treated with proton-based radiotherapy. In DNA, the CDR3 is TGTGCCATCAGTGGAGCCGGGACTAGCGGGATGCGTGAGCAGTACTTC. Protein: CAISGAGTSGMREQYF.